This T cell receptor beta chain was sequenced for a study of blood T cell repertoires in COVID-19. Study overall: COVID-19 samples, acute and convalescent, were from the United States, Italy and Spain.

Per the original methods: Reference gene primer amplification in the assay estimated nucleated cell counts. Profiling relied on immunoSEQ multiplex PCR, and the TCRdb table lists in-frame clones only, not all of them. V and J calls and clone size come straight from that table; D and trimming were deduced from the DNA. This table holds 150,000 to 200,000 clones, approximately 87% found once. This clone was seen more than once but under ten times. Compared with germline, one end of the junction differs, possibly owing to a read error. This TCR was sampled from a young woman who had recovered from COVID-19. What was sequenced was peripheral blood.

CDR3 DNA sequence: TGCGCCAGCAGTCAAGGGACAGGGGGCAGGTACGAGCAGTACTTC. Protein product: CASSQGTGGRYEQYF. The chain carries TRBV4-3 and TRBJ2-7; 12 bases line up with TRBD1. From germline, CDR1 is LGHNA and CDR2 YSLEER. CDR3 length: 15 amino acids.